This T cell receptor beta chain was sequenced for a study of metastatic and nonmetastatic thyroid tumors. Through MiXCR, TCRdb re-clonotyped the PCR reads. The profile shows 9,500 to 15,000 clones, roughly 30% of them singletons. Germline V gene data show CDR1 as LGHNA and CDR2 as YNFKEQ. The CDR3 length is 17 residues. The J segment lost 4 bases and the V segment lost 0 bases, leaving 9 bases of the junction unmatched. All patients were treatment-naive before thyroid surgery. The sequence derives from a female donor with papillary thyroid cancer or a benign thyroid nodule (not recorded which). Some clones in this sample may be carry-over from other donors' samples. The sequenced sample was tumor tissue. This chain links TRBV4-2 with TRBJ2-7; 10 nucleotides agree with TRBD2. The CDR3 DNA is TGTGCCAGCAGCCAAGATCCAGGACTAGCGGCGCGATACGAGCAGTACTTC. As protein: CASSQDPGLAARYEQYF.